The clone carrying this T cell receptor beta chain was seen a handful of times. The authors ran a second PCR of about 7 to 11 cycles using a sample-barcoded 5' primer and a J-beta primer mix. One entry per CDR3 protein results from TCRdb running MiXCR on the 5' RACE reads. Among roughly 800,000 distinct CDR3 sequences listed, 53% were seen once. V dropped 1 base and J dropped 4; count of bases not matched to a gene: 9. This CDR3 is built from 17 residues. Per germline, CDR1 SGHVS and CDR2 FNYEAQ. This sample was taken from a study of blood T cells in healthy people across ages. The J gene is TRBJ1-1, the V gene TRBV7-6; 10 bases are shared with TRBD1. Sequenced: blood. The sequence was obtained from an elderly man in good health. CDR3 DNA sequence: TGTGCCAGCAGCTTAGACCCGGGACAGGGGATTAGCACTGAAGCTTTCTTT. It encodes CASSLDPGQGISTEAFF.